The 25 T cell receptor beta chains below were found in one sample sequenced in a study of blood T cell repertoires in COVID-19 (TCRdb year 2020). Receptor amplification or capture employed the immunoSEQ multiplex PCR assay. As stored in TCRdb, this immuneACCESS dataset retains in-frame rearrangements with V and J assigned. A fraction of the clones does not appear; measured against another copy, unresolved V genes explain less than half of the discrepancy, and the remainder lacks a known reason. Counted in this sample were 150,000 or so clones; around 80% of them appeared once. Clones ranked in the top ten supply around 13% of the sample. Sequencing input: PBMCs or T cells enriched from blood (not recorded which). These receptors all come from a woman aged 55-70 years who had recovered from COVID-19.

The CDR3 region is CASSSSRQGTEQYF. CDR3 bases: TGTGCCAGCAGCTCGTCTCGACAGGGCACCGAGCAGTACTTC. This chain connects TRBV11-3 to TRBJ2-7; TRBD1 aligns across 7 bases. The CDR3 extends over 14 amino acids. Germline CDR1 and CDR2: SGHNT and YENEEA. V lost 4 bases to trimming and J lost 6 bases; unmatched junction nucleotides: 9.

The sample holds one count of this clone. J is TRBJ2-3 and V is TRBV24-1, with 7 bases aligning to TRBD2. The CDR3 runs to 15 residues. J lost 8 bases, V lost 4 bases, and 11 bases had no gene match. The germline gives CDR1 KGHDR, CDR2 SFDVKD. The CDR3 sequence is CATSDSRDYLGTQYF. The CDR3 region has the DNA TGTGCCACCAGTGACTCCCGGGACTACCTGGGTACGCAGTATTTT.

In its sample, this clone was seen a few times. The V and J genes are TRBV15 and TRBJ2-1, with 12 bases identical to TRBD2. The CDR3 length is 18 residues. The V segment lost 0 bases and the J segment 7 bases; nucleotides outside the gene matches: 10. Germline-derived CDR1 and CDR2 are LNHNV and YYDKDF (reference sequence). The CDR3 nucleotides are TGTGCCACCAGCAGAGACACCCTAGCGGGGGGGCGAGGGAATGAGCAGTTCTTC. Translated: CATSRDTLAGGRGNEQFF.

This clone was seen a few times. This rearrangement joins TRBV5-1 to TRBJ1-5, with 7 positions matching TRBD1. The CDR3 covers 15 residues. Trimming cost V 5 bases and J 3 bases; bases outside gene matches: 8. The V gene's germline CDR1 is SGHRS and CDR2 YFSETQ. The CDR3 DNA follows: TGCGCCAGCAGTCCCGGGGACAGTCCCAATCAGCCCCAGCATTTT. Its translation is CASSPGDSPNQPQHF.

This chain links TRBV7-9 with TRBJ2-1; possibly TRBD1 for D (6 bases). The germline gives CDR1 SEHNR, CDR2 FQNEAQ (reference sequence). V shed 5 bases and J shed 4 bases, with 12 bases lying between them. The CDR3 covers 14 residues. The DNA of the CDR3 is TGTGCCAGCAGCCCCCTGGGGGCTTACAATGAGCAGTTCTTC. It codes for CASSPLGAYNEQFF.

The V call is TRBV19, the J call TRBJ1-5; possible D gene TRBD1, 6 bases. The CDR3 contains 14 residues. Trimming took off 6 bases at V and 3 bases at J, with 12 bases between the two ends. Per germline, CDR1 LNHDA and CDR2 SQIVND (reference sequence). The CDR3 region has the DNA TGTGCCAGTAGGGAGACAGGCCTCAATCAGCCCCAGCATTTT. This gives the protein CASRETGLNQPQHF. The full variable domain, in which reference TRBV19 and TRBJ1-5 provide the parts outside the CDR3, is DGGITQSPKYLFRKEGQNVTLSCEQNLNHDAMYWYRQDPGQGLRLIYYSQIVNDFQKGDIAEGYSVSREKKESFPLTVTSAQKNPTAFYLCASRETGLNQPQHFGDGTRLSIL.

This clone was seen just once. V is TRBV5-4 and J is TRBJ1-2; D is uncertain. This CDR3 comprises 17 residues. Germline V lookup: CDR1 SGHNT, CDR2 YYREEE (reference sequence). V gave up 0 bases and J gave up 0 bases, with 15 bases separating them. The CDR3 DNA is TGTGCCAGCAGCTTGGATCTCCGTACCTCTACTAACTATGGCTACACCTTC. This encodes CASSLDLRTSTNYGYTF.

CDR3 coding DNA: TGTGCCAGCAGCGGGGGGACAGAGGGACACGAGCAGTACTTC. Translating gives CASSGGTEGHEQYF. The chain combines TRBV7-9 with TRBJ2-7, with D possibly being TRBD1 (7 bases). V was pared by 5 bases and J by 5 bases, with 16 bases between. CDR3 length: 14 amino acids. The V gene's germline CDR1 is SEHNR and CDR2 FQNEAQ (reference sequence).

This clone appeared a single time. The CDR3 nucleotides are TGTGCCAGCAGTGACCCAACAGGGAGGGTTGGCTCCTATAATTCACCCCTCCACTTT. Its translation is CASSDPTGRVGSYNSPLHF. V is TRBV6-4 and J is TRBJ1-6; TRBD1 might be the D (6 bases). CDR3 length: 19 amino acids. Per the germline V gene, CDR1 is MRHNA and CDR2 is SNTAGT. V was trimmed by 2 bases and J by 0 bases, leaving 17 bases between them.

This rearrangement joins TRBV18 to TRBJ2-7, with D possibly matching TRBD1 (5 bases). Germline V CDR1 and CDR2: KGHSH, LQKENI. The CDR3 covers 14 residues. The V end was cut by 3 bases, the J end by 10 bases, with 19 bases between. The CDR3 nucleotides are TGTGCCAGCTCACCTCCCGGGTCCACAGGAAGACAGTACTTC. Protein product: CASSPPGSTGRQYF. The complete variable domain, with remaining parts taken from reference TRBV18 and TRBJ2-7, reads NAGVMQNPRHLVRRRGQEARLRCSPMKGHSHVYWYRQLPEEGLKFMVYLQKENIIDESGMPKERFSAEFPKEGPSILRIQQVVRGDSAAYFCASSPPGSTGRQYFGPGTRLTVT.

The chain employs TRBV24-1 and TRBJ2-7, with TRBD1 matching 9 bases. V shed 8 bases, J shed 5 bases, and the junction held 9 bases outside the gene matches. Germline V CDR1 and CDR2: KGHDR, SFDVKD. CDR3 length: 14 amino acids. CDR3 protein: CATKGPRTGDEQYF. The DNA of the CDR3 is TGTGCCACCAAGGGCCCACGGACAGGGGACGAGCAGTACTTC.

The V gene is TRBV28, the J gene TRBJ1-3, with D maybe TRBD1 (5 bases). The CDR3 runs 15 residues. The germline V gene encodes CDR1 MDHEN and CDR2 SYDVKM. V lost 6 bases and J lost 2, with 14 bases in between. The CDR3 sequence is CASSIGGIAGNTIYF. The CDR3 nucleotides are TGTGCCAGCAGCATTGGGGGGATTGCTGGAAACACCATATATTTT.

For this clone: Other DNA sequences from this sample encode an identical CDR3 as well. The rearrangement uses TRBV3-1 (or the pseudogene TRBV3-2) and TRBJ2-7; D may be TRBD2 (5 bases). Trimming took off 1 base at V and 7 bases at J, with 5 bases between the two ends. Germline loops: CDR1 LGHDT, CDR2 YNNKEL (reference sequence). This CDR3 region has 11 residues. DNA of the CDR3: TGTGCCAGCAGCCAAGCGGGGGAGCAGTACTTC. This encodes CASSQAGEQYF.

This clone was observed once. This chain uses TRBV3-1 (or the pseudogene TRBV3-2) with TRBJ2-7; 9 nucleotides align to TRBD1. This CDR3 contains 15 residues. The V gene's germline CDR1 is LGHDT and CDR2 YNNKEL (reference sequence). The ends lost 4 bases at V and 3 bases at J; junction bases unmatched: 7. In DNA form, the CDR3 reads TGTGCCAGCAGCCTAGGACAGGGGTGGGACTACGAGCAGTACTTC. Amino acids: CASSLGQGWDYEQYF.

The CDR3 is CAWSVGGASRDEQYF. Written as DNA, the CDR3 is TGTGCCTGGAGTGTAGGCGGGGCGTCCAGGGACGAGCAGTACTTC. This chain uses TRBV30 with TRBJ2-7; D possibly corresponds to TRBD2 (6 bases). This CDR3 contains 15 residues. The germline CDR1 and CDR2 sequences are GTSNPN and SVGIG (reference sequence). Between the trimmed V and J ends, which lost 0 bases and 5 bases, there was a span of 17 bases.

This clone has only one observation. This rearrangement joins TRBV19 to TRBJ2-3; 8 bases line up with TRBD2. Germline lookup yields CDR1 LNHDA and CDR2 SQIVND (reference sequence). The CDR3 loop spans 16 amino acids. The junction had 9 bases not matched to a gene; V was cut back by 4 bases and J by 3 bases. CDR3 sequence (DNA): TGTGCCAGTAGTACCACCGCGGGGGGATCGACAGATACGCAGTATTTT. Protein sequence: CASSTTAGGSTDTQYF.

This rearrangement joins TRBV27 to TRBJ1-1; 10 bases match TRBD1. The CDR3 contains 15 residues. The germline V gene has CDR1 MNHEY and CDR2 SMNVEV (reference sequence). V shed 7 bases, J shed 4 bases, and the junction held 9 bases outside the gene matches. Written as DNA, the CDR3 is TGTGCCAGCAACCGGGACAGGGGTCTGAGCACTGAAGCTTTCTTT. Translating it yields CASNRDRGLSTEAFF.

The gene calls are TRBV7-2 and TRBJ2-7; maybe TRBD1 (5 bases). Trimming stripped 4 bases from V and 0 bases from J, with 10 bases between. The CDR3 has 14 amino acids. Germline CDR1 and CDR2: SGHTA and FQGNSA. CDR3 protein: CASSSDRFSYEQYF. The CDR3 nucleotides are TGTGCCAGCAGCTCCGACAGATTCTCCTACGAGCAGTACTTC.

The rearrangement uses TRBV3-1 (or the pseudogene TRBV3-2) and TRBJ2-7, with D possibly being TRBD2 (5 bases). The germline V and J ends were trimmed by 1 base and 4 bases, with 8 bases remaining between them. The CDR3 length is 13 residues. Germline V CDR1 and CDR2: LGHDT, YNNKEL (reference sequence). The CDR3 DNA is TGTGCCAGCAGCCAAGTGGCGGGTTACGAGCAGTACTTC. Amino acids: CASSQVAGYEQYF.

The chain employs TRBV4-1 and TRBJ1-4, with a possible D match to TRBD1 (6 bases). V lost 6 bases to trimming and J lost 8 bases, with 16 bases between them. The CDR3 totals 14 residues. Germline values: CDR1 MGHRA, CDR2 YSYEKL. CDR3 amino acids: CASRRPGEWEKLFF. The DNA of the CDR3 is TGCGCCAGCAGGCGTCCAGGGGAATGGGAAAAACTGTTTTTT.

The chain recombines TRBV28 with TRBJ1-1; D might be TRBD1 (6 bases). CDR3 length: 14 residues. With 2 bases removed from V and 5 bases from J, the gap between germline ends came to 12 bases. Germline CDR1 reads MDHEN; CDR2 reads SYDVKM. CDR3 sequence reads: CASSLAGALTEAFF. The CDR3 DNA is TGTGCCAGCAGTTTAGCGGGGGCTCTTACTGAAGCTTTCTTT.

V is TRBV28 and J is TRBJ1-3; a weak D match, TRBD1 (6 bases). CDR3 length equals 12 residues. Germline V gene lookup returns CDR1 MDHEN and CDR2 SYDVKM. Trimming shortened V by 7 bases and J by 9 bases, and 13 bases separated the two germline ends. The CDR3 protein is CASKGQPGTIYF. CDR3 in DNA: TGTGCCAGCAAAGGACAGCCCGGCACCATATATTTT.

The chain uses TRBV12-3 or TRBV12-4 and TRBJ1-1, with D unclear. This CDR3 is built from 13 residues. The germline V and J ends were trimmed by 1 base and 3 bases, with 6 bases remaining between them. The CDR3 DNA is TGTGCCAGCAGTTTAGTCCCTTACACTGAAGCTTTCTTT. Translated: CASSLVPYTEAFF.

This clone was detected a few times. V gene TRBV11-2 combines with J gene TRBJ1-2, with 7 nucleotides matching TRBD1. Germline V gene sequence: CDR1 SGHAT, CDR2 FQNNGV. This CDR3 is built from 13 residues. The ends lost 6 bases at V and 3 bases at J; junction bases unmatched: 4. The DNA of the CDR3 is TGTGCCAGCAGTTATACAGGGGACTATGGCTACACCTTC. Translation gives CASSYTGDYGYTF.

This chain links TRBV7-9 with TRBJ2-2, with a weak D call TRBD1 (6 bases). This CDR3 is built from 17 residues. With 5 bases removed from V and 2 bases from J, the gap between germline ends came to 18 bases. Per the germline V gene, CDR1 is SEHNR and CDR2 is FQNEAQ (reference sequence). The DNA for the CDR3 is TGTGCCAGCAGCCAACCTCCCGGGACATCTAACACCGGGGAGCTGTTTTTT. It specifies CASSQPPGTSNTGELFF.